This paragraph reports one TCR beta chain. The antigen it recognizes is unknown. Within one base of it there is no much larger clone, and no base qualities were kept. This entry comes from a study of T cell changes during pregnancy in multiple sclerosis (dated by TCRdb to between 2018 and 2020). Broadly, across the study: Changes in the T cell repertoire over the course of pregnancy were examined in this study in women with multiple sclerosis.

Per the germline V gene (reference sequence), LNHDA is the CDR1 and SQIVND is the CDR2. Relative to germline, V is missing 3 bases and J is missing 0 bases, with 4 bases of the junction outside any gene match. From its cysteine to its phenylalanine, the CDR3 spans 15 amino acids. Here the CDR3 DNA is all that survives: 45 bases in frame from base 1. To prepare the library, the immunoSEQ multiplex PCR assay was applied. Not all clones reach the TCRdb copy of this immuneACCESS table, which keeps in-frame sequences only. Checked studies attribute under half of the gap to unresolved V genes and leave the rest unexplained. The sample data list about 38,000 clones, and 80% to 95% of these were observed just once. About 0.37% of the sample is in the top ten clones.

The chain employs TRBV19 and TRBJ2-7; 8 bases in the middle match TRBD1. The clonotype originates from a female donor in good health, enrolled as a control in a pregnancy study. The sequencing here drew on CD4+ T cells from peripheral blood mononuclear cells, taken after pregnancy. The CDR3 in this case is CASSIGTGSSYEQYF. The nucleotides read TGTGCCAGTAGTATCGGGACAGGAAGCTCCTACGAGCAGTACTTC.